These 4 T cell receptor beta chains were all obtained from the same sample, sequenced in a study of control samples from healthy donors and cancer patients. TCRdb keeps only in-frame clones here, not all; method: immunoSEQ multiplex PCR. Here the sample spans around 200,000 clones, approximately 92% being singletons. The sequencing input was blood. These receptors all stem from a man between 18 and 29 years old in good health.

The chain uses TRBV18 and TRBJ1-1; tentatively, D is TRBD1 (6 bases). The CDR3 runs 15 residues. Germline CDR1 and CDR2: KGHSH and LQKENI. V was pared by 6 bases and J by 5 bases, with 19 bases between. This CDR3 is CASSSDAGGGTEAFF. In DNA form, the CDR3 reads TGTGCCAGCTCTTCTGACGCGGGGGGCGGGACTGAAGCTTTCTTT.

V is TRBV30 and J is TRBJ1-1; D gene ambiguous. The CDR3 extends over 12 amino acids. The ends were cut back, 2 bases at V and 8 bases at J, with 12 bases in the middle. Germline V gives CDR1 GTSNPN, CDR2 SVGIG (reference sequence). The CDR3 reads CAWSSPEPEAFF. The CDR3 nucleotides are TGTGCCTGGAGTTCCCCCGAACCCGAAGCTTTCTTT.

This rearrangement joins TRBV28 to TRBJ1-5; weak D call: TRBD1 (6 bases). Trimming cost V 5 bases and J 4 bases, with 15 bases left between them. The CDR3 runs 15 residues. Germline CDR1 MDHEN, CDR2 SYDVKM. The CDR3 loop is CASSPPGQKNQPQHF. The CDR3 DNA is TGTGCCAGCAGTCCCCCTGGACAGAAAAATCAGCCCCAGCATTTT.

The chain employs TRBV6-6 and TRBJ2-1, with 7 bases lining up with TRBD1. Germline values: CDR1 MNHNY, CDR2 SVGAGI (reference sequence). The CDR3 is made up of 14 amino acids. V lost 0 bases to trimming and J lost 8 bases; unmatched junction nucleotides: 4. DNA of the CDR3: TGTGCCAGCAGTTACTCGAGAGGGGGCGATGAGCAGTTCTTC. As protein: CASSYSRGGDEQFF.